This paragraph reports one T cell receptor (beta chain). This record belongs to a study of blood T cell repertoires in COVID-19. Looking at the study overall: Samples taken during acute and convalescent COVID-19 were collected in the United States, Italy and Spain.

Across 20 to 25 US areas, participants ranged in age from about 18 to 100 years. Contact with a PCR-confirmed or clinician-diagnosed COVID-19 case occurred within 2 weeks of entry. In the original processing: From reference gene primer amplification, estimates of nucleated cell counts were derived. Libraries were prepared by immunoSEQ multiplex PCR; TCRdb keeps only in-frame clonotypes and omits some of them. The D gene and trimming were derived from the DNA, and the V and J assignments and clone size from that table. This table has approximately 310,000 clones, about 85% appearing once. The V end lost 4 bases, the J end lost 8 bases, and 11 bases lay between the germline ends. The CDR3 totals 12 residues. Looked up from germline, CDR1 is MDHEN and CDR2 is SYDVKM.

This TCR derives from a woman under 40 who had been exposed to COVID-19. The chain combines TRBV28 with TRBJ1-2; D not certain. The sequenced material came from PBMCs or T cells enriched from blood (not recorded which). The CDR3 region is CASSYIARGYTF. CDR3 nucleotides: TGTGCCAGCAGTTATATTGCTAGAGGCTACACCTTC.